This T cell receptor (beta chain) was sequenced during a study of cytomegalovirus exposure and HLA in healthy donors. Study at large: Most donors, around 81% of approximately 400 genotyped, fell in the Caucasian-associated ancestry cluster.

Between the trimmed V and J ends, which lost 4 bases and 3 bases, there was a span of 15 bases. This CDR3 region has 15 residues. CDR1 is SGHNT and CDR2 is YYREEE in the germline V gene (reference sequence). The study ran its PCR with 60 Vbeta and 13 Jbeta primers. The assay was immunoSEQ multiplex PCR, and TCRdb's table has in-frame clones only and misses some. The data hold 220,000 or so clones, with approximately 78% observed a single time. Remarks on this clone: Antigen specificity is unknown.

Findings of the study overall: Among TCR beta chains, those listed as cytomegalovirus-associated numbered over 150.

This sequence joins TRBV5-4 and TRBJ2-3; D gene unclear. The sequenced material came from PBMCs. The clonotype was recovered from a male donor in good health and CMV-seronegative. The CDR3 spells CASSPDSINTDTQYF. The CDR3 DNA follows: TGTGCCAGCAGCCCCGACTCTATAAATACAGATACGCAGTATTTT.